In its sample, the clone carrying this T cell receptor (beta chain) was seen a few times. Its antigen is not identified. This entry is derived from a study of T cell repertoires in cytomegalovirus infection. The wider study: Shared public TCR beta signatures pointed to both CMV infection and a matching HLA type.

Study observations and caveats: Clonotypes of TCR beta that were HLA-C-restricted and CMV-specific dominated the ex vivo response. The cumulative frequency of public TCR beta families identified carriers of CMV plus the relevant HLA.

TCRdb used MiXCR to reprocess the reads, holding one entry per CDR3 protein. The data contain about 260,000 distinct CDR3 sequences, roughly 13% of them singletons. The CDR3 is made up of 13 amino acids. The V gene's germline CDR1 is SNHLY and CDR2 FYNNEI. V dropped 10 bases and J dropped 5 bases, with 14 bases sitting between them. The chain is built from TRBV2 and TRBJ1-4; tentative D call: TRBD1 (5 bases). The TCR originated in a human donor in good health (CMV status not recorded). Some clones in this sample may be carry-over from other donors' samples. The sample consisted of PBMCs. For the CDR3, the DNA is TGTGCCACCTGGGACGGATTAAATGAAAAACTGTTTTTT. Its translation: CATWDGLNEKLFF.